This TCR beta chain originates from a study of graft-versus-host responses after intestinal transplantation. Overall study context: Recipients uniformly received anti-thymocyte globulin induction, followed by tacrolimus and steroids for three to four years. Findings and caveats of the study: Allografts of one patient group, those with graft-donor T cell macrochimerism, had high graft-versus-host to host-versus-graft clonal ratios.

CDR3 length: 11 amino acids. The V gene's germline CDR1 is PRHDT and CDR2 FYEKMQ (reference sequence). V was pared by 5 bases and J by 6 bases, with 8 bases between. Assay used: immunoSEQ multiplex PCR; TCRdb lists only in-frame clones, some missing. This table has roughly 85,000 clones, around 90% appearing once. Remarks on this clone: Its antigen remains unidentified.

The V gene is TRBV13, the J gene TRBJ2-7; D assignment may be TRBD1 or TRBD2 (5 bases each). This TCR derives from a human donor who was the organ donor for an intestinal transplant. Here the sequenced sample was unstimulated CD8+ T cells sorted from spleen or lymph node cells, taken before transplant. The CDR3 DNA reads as TGTGCCAGCAGCCGGGACGGCGAGCAGTACTTC. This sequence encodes CASSRDGEQYF.